The rows below give T cell receptor beta chains drawn from one sample of a study of T cells in narcolepsy. Profiled with immunoSEQ multiplex PCR; TCRdb holds only in-frame clones, not every one. The sample shows around 42,000 clones, around 88% of them seen only once. The sample consisted of CD45RA- memory CD4+ T cells from PBMCs. The receptors come from a human donor with narcolepsy. Both conserved end residues are trimmed from each CDR3. Size tells how often a clone was seen (once, few, many) or the class of an expanded clone, and some rows leave it out.

abundance,j_gene,v_gene,CDR3aa
-,TRBJ2-5,TRBV5-4,ASSLRVAGPQETQY
-,TRBJ2-2,TRBV30,ARAGRPGGELF
-,TRBJ2-3,TRBV21-1,ASSKWERAGLVAQY
-,TRBJ2-5,TRBV5-4,ASSLGRSQGETQY
-,TRBJ2-6,TRBV5-1,ASGGSESVLT
-,TRBJ2-7,TRBV6-5,ASSGGAYEQY
-,TRBJ2-3,TRBV5-8,ASSLVAYTDTQY
-,TRBJ2-5,TRBV6-1,ASSESGGRETQY
-,TRBJ1-2,TRBV19,ASSPKGPGSLNYGYT
-,TRBJ2-3,TRBV18,ASSPGGPGDTQY
-,TRBJ2-5,TRBV2,ASSGTSGTQETQY
once,TRBJ2-5,TRBV7-2,ASSGTGILETQY